This TCR beta chain emerged from a study of metastatic and nonmetastatic thyroid tumors. Study-wide background: For malignant and benign thyroid patients, tumor or nodule tissue and blood were the sources whose repertoires were compared.

This clone was recorded many times. As yet, its antigen is unknown. Study findings and constraints: In blood and tumor, TCR beta diversity was reportedly significantly higher in malignant thyroid tumors than in benign nodules.

This CDR3 contains 15 residues. Germline-derived CDR1 and CDR2 are MNHNS and SASEGT. V was clipped by 1 base and J by 4 bases; unmatched bases: 3. Authors' methods: CDR3 differences across clinicopathological groups were used to build a distant-metastasis classifier for papillary thyroid cancer. TCRdb ran MiXCR on the PCR reads. These V and J calls rely on TCRdb rather than the paper's analysis. The sample carries 35,000 to 50,000 clones, approximately 24% recorded once. Thyroid surgery took place with no prior treatment in any patient. Sequenced material: tumor tissue. This TCR was recovered from a female donor with papillary thyroid cancer or a benign thyroid nodule (not recorded which). Some clones in this sample may be carry-over from other donors' samples. The V call is TRBV6-1, the J call TRBJ2-2; 7 bases line up with TRBD1. CDR3 in amino acids: CASSEDRGRTGELFF. The CDR3 nucleotides read TGTGCCAGCAGTGAAGACAGGGGTCGCACCGGGGAGCTGTTTTTT.